This T cell receptor beta chain appears in the sequencing data of a study of T cell changes during pregnancy in multiple sclerosis. This table comes from immunoSEQ multiplex PCR, and its TCRdb copy is limited to in-frame clones, with some not included. The table shows 49,000 or so clones, with around 93% occurring only once. V gave up 6 bases and J gave up 3 bases; unmatched junction bases: 8. In germline, CDR1 is SNHLY, CDR2 FYNNEI. The CDR3 has 14 residues. This material consisted of peripheral blood, taken in the third trimester of pregnancy. The receptor was derived from a female donor with multiple sclerosis, enrolled in a pregnancy study. The genes are TRBV2 and TRBJ2-7; TRBD2 matches at 7 bases. The CDR3 is CASSIKTSIYEQYF. CDR3 DNA: TGTGCCAGCAGCATAAAGACTAGCATCTACGAGCAGTACTTC.